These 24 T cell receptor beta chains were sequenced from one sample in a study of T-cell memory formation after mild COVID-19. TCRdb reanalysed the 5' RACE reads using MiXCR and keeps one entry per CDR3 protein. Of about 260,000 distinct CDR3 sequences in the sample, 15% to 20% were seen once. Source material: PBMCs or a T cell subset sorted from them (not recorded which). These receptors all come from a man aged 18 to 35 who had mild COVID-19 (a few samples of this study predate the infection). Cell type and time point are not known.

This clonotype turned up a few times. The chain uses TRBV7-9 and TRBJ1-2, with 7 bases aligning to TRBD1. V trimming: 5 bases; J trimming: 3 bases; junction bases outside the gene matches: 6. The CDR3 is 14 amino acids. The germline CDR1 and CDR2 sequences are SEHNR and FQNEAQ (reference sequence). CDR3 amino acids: CASSGRDSYYGYTF. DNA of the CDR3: TGTGCCAGCAGCGGAAGGGACAGTTACTATGGCTACACCTTC.

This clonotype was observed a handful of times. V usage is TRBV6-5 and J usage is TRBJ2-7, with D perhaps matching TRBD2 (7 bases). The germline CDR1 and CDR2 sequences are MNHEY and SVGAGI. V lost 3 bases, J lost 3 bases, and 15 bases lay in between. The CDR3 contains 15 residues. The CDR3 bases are TGTGCCAGCAGTTATTACCGGGGGGCCGGCTACGAGCAGTACTTC. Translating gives CASSYYRGAGYEQYF.

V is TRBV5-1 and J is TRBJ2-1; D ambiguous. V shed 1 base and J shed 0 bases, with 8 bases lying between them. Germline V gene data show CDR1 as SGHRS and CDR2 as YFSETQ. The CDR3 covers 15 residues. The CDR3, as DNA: TGCGCCAGCAGCTTGTCTGGTACCTCCTACAATGAGCAGTTCTTC. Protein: CASSLSGTSYNEQFF.

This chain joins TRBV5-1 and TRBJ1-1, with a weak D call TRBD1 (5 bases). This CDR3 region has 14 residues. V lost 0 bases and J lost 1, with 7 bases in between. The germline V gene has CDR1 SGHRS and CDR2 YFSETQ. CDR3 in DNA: TGCGCCAGCAGCTTGGTGACAGCGAACACTGAAGCTTTCTTT. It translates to CASSLVTANTEAFF.

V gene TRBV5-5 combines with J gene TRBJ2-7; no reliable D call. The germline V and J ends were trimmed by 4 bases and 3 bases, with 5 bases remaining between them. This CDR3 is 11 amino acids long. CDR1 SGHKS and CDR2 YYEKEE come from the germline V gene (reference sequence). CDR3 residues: CASSQNYEQYV. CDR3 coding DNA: TGTGCCAGCAGCCAAAACTACGAGCAGTACGTC.

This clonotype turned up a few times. The CDR3 sequence: CASSRHRTDTQYF. DNA of the CDR3: TGTGCCAGCAGCAGACACCGCACAGATACGCAGTATTTT. This chain joins TRBV27 and TRBJ2-3; D unclear. V was shortened by 6 bases and J by 1 base, with 8 bases between the two germline ends. The CDR3 is 13 amino acids. Per the germline V gene, CDR1 is MNHEY and CDR2 is SMNVEV (reference sequence).

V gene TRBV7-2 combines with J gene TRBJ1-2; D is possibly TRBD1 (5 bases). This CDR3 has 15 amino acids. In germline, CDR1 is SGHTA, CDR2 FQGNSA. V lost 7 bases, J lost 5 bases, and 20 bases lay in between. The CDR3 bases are TGTGCCAGCACGCCATCCCCCGGGGCGATATATGGCTACACCTTC. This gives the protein CASTPSPGAIYGYTF.

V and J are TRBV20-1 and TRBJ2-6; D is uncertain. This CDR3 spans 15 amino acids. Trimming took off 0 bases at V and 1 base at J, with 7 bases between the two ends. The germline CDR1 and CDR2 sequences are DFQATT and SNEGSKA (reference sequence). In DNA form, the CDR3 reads TGCAGTGCTAGAGATGGCCAGTCTGGGGCCAACGTCCTGACTTTC. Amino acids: CSARDGQSGANVLTF.

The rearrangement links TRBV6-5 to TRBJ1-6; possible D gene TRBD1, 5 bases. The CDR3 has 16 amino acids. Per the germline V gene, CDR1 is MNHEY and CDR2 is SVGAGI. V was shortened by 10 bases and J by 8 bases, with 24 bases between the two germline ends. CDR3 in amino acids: CANLRGKRVRDSPLHF. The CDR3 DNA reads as TGTGCCAACTTAAGGGGAAAGAGGGTACGAGATTCACCCCTCCACTTT.

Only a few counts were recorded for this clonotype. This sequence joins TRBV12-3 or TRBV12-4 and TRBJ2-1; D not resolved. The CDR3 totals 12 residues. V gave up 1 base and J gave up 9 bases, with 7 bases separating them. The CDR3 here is CASSLETAEQFF. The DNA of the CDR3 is TGTGCCAGCAGTTTAGAGACTGCTGAGCAGTTCTTC.

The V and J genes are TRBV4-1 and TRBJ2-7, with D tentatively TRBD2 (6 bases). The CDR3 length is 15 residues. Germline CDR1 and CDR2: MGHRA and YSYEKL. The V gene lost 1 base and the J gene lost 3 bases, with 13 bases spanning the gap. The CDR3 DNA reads TGCGCCAGCAGCCAAGCCGGGGGACTGAGCTACGAGCAGTACTTC. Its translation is CASSQAGGLSYEQYF.

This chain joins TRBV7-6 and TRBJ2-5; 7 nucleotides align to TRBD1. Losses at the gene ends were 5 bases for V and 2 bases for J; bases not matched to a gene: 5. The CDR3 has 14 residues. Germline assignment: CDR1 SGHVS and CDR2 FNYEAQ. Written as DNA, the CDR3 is TGTGCCAGCAGCCGACCGGGACAGCAAGAGACCCAGTACTTC. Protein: CASSRPGQQETQYF.

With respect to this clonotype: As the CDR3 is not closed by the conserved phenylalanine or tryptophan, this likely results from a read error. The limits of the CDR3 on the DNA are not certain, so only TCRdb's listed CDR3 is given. CDR3 sequence reads: CASSLLERV. This chain joins TRBV6-2 or TRBV6-3 and TRBJ2-3. CDR1 and CDR2 from the germline V gene are MNHEY and SVGEGT. The CDR3 is 9 amino acids long, termini counted.

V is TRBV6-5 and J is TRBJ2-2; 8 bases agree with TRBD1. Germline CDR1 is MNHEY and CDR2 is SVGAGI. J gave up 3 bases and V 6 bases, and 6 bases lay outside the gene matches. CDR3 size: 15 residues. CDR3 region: CASSPGQGYTGELFF. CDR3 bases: TGTGCCAGCAGCCCCGGACAGGGCTACACCGGGGAGCTGTTTTTT.

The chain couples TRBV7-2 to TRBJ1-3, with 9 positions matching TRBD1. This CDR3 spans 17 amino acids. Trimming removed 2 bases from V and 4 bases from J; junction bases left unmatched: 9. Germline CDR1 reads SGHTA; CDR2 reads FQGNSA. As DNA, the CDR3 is TGTGCCAGCAGCTTAAGTTCGGGGACAGGGTCGGGAAACACCATATATTTT. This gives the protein CASSLSSGTGSGNTIYF.

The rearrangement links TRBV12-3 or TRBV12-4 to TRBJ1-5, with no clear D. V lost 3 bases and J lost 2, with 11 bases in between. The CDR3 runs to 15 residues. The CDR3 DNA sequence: TGTGCCAGCAGTTTTCTGGGGATCGGCAATCAGCCCCAGCATTTT. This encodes CASSFLGIGNQPQHF.

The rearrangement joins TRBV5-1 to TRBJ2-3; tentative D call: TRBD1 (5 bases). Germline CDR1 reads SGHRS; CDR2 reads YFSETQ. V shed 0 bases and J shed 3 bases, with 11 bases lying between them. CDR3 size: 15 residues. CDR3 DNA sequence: TGCGCCAGCAGCTTGGGTCCGCAGGGAACAGATACGCAGTATTTT. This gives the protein CASSLGPQGTDTQYF.

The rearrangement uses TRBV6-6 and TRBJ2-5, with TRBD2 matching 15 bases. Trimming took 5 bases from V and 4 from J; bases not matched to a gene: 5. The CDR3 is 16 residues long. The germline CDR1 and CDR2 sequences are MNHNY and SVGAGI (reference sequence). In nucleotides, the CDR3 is TGTGCCAGCAGTGCGGGACTAGCGGGGGGAGGAGAGACCCAGTACTTC. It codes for CASSAGLAGGGETQYF.

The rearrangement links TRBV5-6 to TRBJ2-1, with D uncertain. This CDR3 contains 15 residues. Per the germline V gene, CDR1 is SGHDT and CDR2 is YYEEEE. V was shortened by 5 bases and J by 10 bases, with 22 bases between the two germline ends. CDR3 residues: CASRPNPSGPAEQFF. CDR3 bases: TGTGCCAGCAGACCGAATCCGTCCGGACCTGCAGAGCAGTTCTTC.

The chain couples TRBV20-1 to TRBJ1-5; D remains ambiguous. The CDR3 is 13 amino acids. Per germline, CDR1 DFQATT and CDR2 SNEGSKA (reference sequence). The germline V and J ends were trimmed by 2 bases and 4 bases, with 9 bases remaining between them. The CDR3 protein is CSARMGGNQPQHF. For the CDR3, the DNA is TGCAGTGCTAGAATGGGCGGGAATCAGCCCCAGCATTTT.

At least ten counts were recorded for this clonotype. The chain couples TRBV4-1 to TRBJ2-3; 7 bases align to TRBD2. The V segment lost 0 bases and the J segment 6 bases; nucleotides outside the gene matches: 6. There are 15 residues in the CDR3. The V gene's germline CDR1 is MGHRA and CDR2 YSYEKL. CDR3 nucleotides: TGCGCCAGCAGCCAAGAATTGACTAGCCAGGATACGCAGTATTTT. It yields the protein CASSQELTSQDTQYF.

The CDR3 region is CASRAQGPSTDTQYF. CDR3 DNA: TGTGCCAGCAGAGCACAGGGCCCGTCCACAGATACGCAGTATTTT. The genes are TRBV6-5 and TRBJ2-3, with D possibly being TRBD1 (6 bases). This CDR3 is built from 15 residues. Germline loops: CDR1 MNHEY, CDR2 SVGAGI. V was shortened by 6 bases and J by 2 bases, with 15 bases between the two germline ends.

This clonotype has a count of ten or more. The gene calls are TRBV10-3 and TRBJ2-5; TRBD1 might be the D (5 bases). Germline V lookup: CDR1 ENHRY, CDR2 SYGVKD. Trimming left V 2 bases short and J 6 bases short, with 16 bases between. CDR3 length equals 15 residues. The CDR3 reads CAISEVEQGKKTQYF. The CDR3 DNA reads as TGTGCCATCAGTGAGGTTGAGCAGGGAAAAAAGACCCAGTACTTC.

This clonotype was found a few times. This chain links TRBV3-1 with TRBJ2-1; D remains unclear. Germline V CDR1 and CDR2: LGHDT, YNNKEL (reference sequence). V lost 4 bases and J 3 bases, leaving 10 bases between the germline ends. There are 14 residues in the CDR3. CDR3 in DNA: TGTGCCAGCAGCCTGGGTACTTTCTACAATGAGCAGTTCTTC. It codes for CASSLGTFYNEQFF.